The TCR beta chain described here comes from a study of blood T cell repertoires in COVID-19. Study summary: Acute and convalescent COVID-19 specimens originated in the United States, Italy and Spain.

Sequenced by immunoSEQ multiplex PCR; TCRdb stores in-frame clones only, minus some. This table has 200,000 or so clones, around 80% appearing once. Between the trimmed V and J ends, which lost 0 bases and 2 bases, there was a span of 11 bases. This CDR3 contains 15 residues. CDR1 and CDR2 (germline): LNHNV, YYDKDF (reference sequence). The sample consisted of peripheral blood. The rearrangement joins TRBV15 to TRBJ2-7; TRBD1 is a possible D gene (6 bases). The sequence was obtained from a human donor in a cohort sampled during active COVID-19. In DNA form, the CDR3 reads TGTGCCACCAGCAGAGACACACAGGGAGCCTACGAGCAGTACGTC. Translated, it gives CATSRDTQGAYEQYV.